Sequencing of this T cell receptor (beta chain) was carried out in a study of blood T cell repertoires in COVID-19. As for the study in general: Researchers got acute and convalescent COVID-19 samples from the United States, Italy and Spain. The cDNA or gDNA used as material had been derived from T cells, B-cell-depleted T cells, or PBMCs.

From germline, CDR1 is MNHEY and CDR2 SVGAGI. The ends lost 7 bases at V and 3 bases at J; junction bases unmatched: 5. The CDR3 length is 14 residues. Original handling: Using reference gene primer amplification, nucleated cell counts were estimated. Here immunoSEQ multiplex PCR was the method, and the copy in TCRdb shows in-frame clones only, minus some. V, J and clone size reflect that table, while D and trimming were determined from the DNA. The repertoire holds about 190,000 clones, with roughly four fifths as singletons. The clonotype originates from a man in his fifties who had recovered from COVID-19. The specimen was peripheral blood. The chain recombines TRBV6-5 with TRBJ2-1; 8 nucleotides agree with TRBD2. The CDR3 coding sequence is TGTGCCAGCATGGGGCTAGCGGGCTACAATGAGCAGTTCTTC. Protein sequence: CASMGLAGYNEQFF.